A single sample is the source of the 25 T cell receptor beta chains below, sequenced in a study of early T cells in non-severe SARS-CoV-2 infection. MiXCR was run by TCRdb on the 5' RACE reads, yielding one entry per CDR3 protein. The data contain 84,000 or so distinct CDR3 sequences, 13% to 15% of them singletons. Specimen: whole blood. The receptor set was obtained from an adult who was a healthcare worker with PCR-confirmed SARS-CoV-2 infection or an uninfected control (not recorded which).

The chain carries TRBV28 and TRBJ1-2; D might be TRBD1 (5 bases). Trimming pared 5 bases from V and 4 bases from J, leaving 14 bases between. Germline V lookup: CDR1 MDHEN, CDR2 SYDVKM. The CDR3 totals 14 residues. The chain's CDR3 is CASSPGRATYGYTF. The CDR3 bases are TGTGCCAGCAGTCCAGGCAGGGCCACCTATGGCTACACCTTC.

This clonotype was seen repeatedly, ten times or more. This chain joins TRBV6-5 and TRBJ2-1; the match to TRBD1 covers 7 bases. The junction had 8 bases not matched to a gene; V was cut back by 7 bases and J by 2 bases. CDR1 is MNHEY, CDR2 SVGAGI, per germline. This CDR3 contains 15 residues. CDR3 nucleotides: TGTGCCAGCAAAGAACAGGGGTTTGCCTACAATGAGCAGTTCTTC. Translated, it gives CASKEQGFAYNEQFF.

Ten or more counts support this clonotype. This chain connects TRBV6-5 to TRBJ1-2, with TRBD1 identical over 7 bases. The ends lost 5 bases at V and 3 bases at J; junction bases unmatched: 9. CDR1 and CDR2 (germline): MNHEY, SVGAGI. The CDR3 consists of 15 residues. CDR3 nucleotides: TGTGCCAGCAGTAGCCAAGGGGGCGCGGACTATGGCTACACCTTC. Amino acid sequence: CASSSQGGADYGYTF.

The chain couples TRBV20-1 to TRBJ1-4, with TRBD1 identical over 8 bases. Germline CDR1 is DFQATT and CDR2 is SNEGSKA (reference sequence). J lost 4 bases, V lost 1 base, and 5 bases had no gene match. This CDR3 region has 15 residues. CDR3 coding DNA: TGCAGTGCTAGAGGCTGGGGACAGGTTAATGAAAAACTGTTTTTT. This encodes CSARGWGQVNEKLFF.

The chain has TRBV7-3 and TRBJ2-5; 8 positions match TRBD1. CDR1 is SGHTA and CDR2 is FQGTGA in the germline V gene. This CDR3 spans 15 amino acids. After removal of 2 bases from V and 1 base from J, the junction contained 3 bases not matched to a gene. The CDR3: CASSLGDRIQETQYF. CDR3 nucleotides: TGTGCCAGCAGCTTAGGGGACAGGATCCAAGAGACCCAGTACTTC.

This clonotype has ten or more counts. DNA of the CDR3: TGCAGTGCTAGGCTGACAGGGCTTGAGCAGTACTTC. Its protein product is CSARLTGLEQYF. V gene TRBV20-1 combines with J gene TRBJ2-7, with 7 bases identical to TRBD1. The CDR3 consists of 12 residues. Trimming removed 3 bases from V and 7 bases from J; junction bases left unmatched: 6. Germline CDR1 is DFQATT and CDR2 is SNEGSKA (reference sequence).

This clonotype occurred a few times. The CDR3 bases are TGTGCCGTCAACCAGGGTATGGATGAGCAGTTCTTC. Its protein product is CAVNQGMDEQFF. The V gene is TRBV2, the J gene TRBJ2-1; a weak D match, TRBD1 (5 bases). The V end lost 11 bases, the J end lost 8 bases, and 16 bases lay between the germline ends. This CDR3 has 12 amino acids. Germline values: CDR1 SNHLY, CDR2 FYNNEI.

The chain joins TRBV18 to TRBJ2-7, with D perhaps given as TRBD1 or TRBD2 (5 bases each). Trimming shortened V by 2 bases and J by 6 bases, and 17 bases separated the two germline ends. Germline values: CDR1 KGHSH, CDR2 LQKENI. The CDR3 extends over 15 amino acids. CDR3 in DNA: TGTGCCAGCTCACCAATTGGGACGCACCCCGGCGAGCAGTACTTC. It specifies CASSPIGTHPGEQYF.

This chain connects TRBV12-3 or TRBV12-4 to TRBJ1-3; D gene uncertain. This CDR3 comprises 12 residues. The V and J ends lost 5 bases and 6 bases respectively, with 8 bases between them. CDR3 bases: TGTGCCAGCAGTACCACTGAAAACACCATATATTTT. Residues: CASSTTENTIYF.

In this sample, this clonotype turned up many times. The genes are TRBV7-2 and TRBJ1-3; 10 nucleotides line up with TRBD1. Germline CDR1 is SGHTA and CDR2 is FQGNSA. V was clipped by 5 bases and J by 2 bases; unmatched bases: 6. The CDR3 has 16 amino acids. The CDR3 nucleotides are TGTGCCAGCAGCACTGGAGGGACAGGGGCTGGAAACACCATATATTTT. It codes for CASSTGGTGAGNTIYF.

The CDR3 here is CASRKPPLAGELFF. The CDR3 coding sequence is TGTGCCAGCAGAAAACCTCCACTGGCCGGGGAGCTGTTTTTT. The rearrangement joins TRBV6-5 to TRBJ2-2; D is unclear. The V gene's germline CDR1 is MNHEY and CDR2 SVGAGI. V was cut by 6 bases and J by 6 bases, with 14 bases left in between. This CDR3 spans 14 amino acids.

This clonotype has ten or more counts. The rearrangement joins TRBV7-2 to TRBJ2-3, with 8 nucleotides matching TRBD1. The germline gives CDR1 SGHTA, CDR2 FQGNSA. After removal of 1 base from V and 2 bases from J, the junction contained 5 bases not matched to a gene. The CDR3 extends over 16 amino acids. DNA for the CDR3: TGTGCCAGCAGCTTAGACCAGGGGGCGATCACAGATACGCAGTATTTT. It specifies CASSLDQGAITDTQYF. The whole variable domain, filled in from reference TRBV7-2 and TRBJ2-3, reads GAGVSQSPSNKVTEKGKDVELRCDPISGHTALYWYRQSLGQGLEFLIYFQGNSAPDKSGLPSDRFSAERTGGSVSTLTIQRTQQEDSAVYLCASSLDQGAITDTQYFGPGTRLTVL.

This clonotype was seen a few times. The rearrangement links TRBV28 to TRBJ2-7; D gene unclear. This CDR3 region has 14 residues. V lost 10 bases and J 2 bases, leaving 18 bases between the germline ends. CDR1 and CDR2 (germline): MDHEN, SYDVKM. The CDR3: CATRSRVSPYEQYF. As DNA, the CDR3 is TGTGCCACCAGGTCACGGGTGTCGCCCTACGAGCAGTACTTC.

This clonotype has ten or more counts. The rearrangement joins TRBV3-1 to TRBJ1-3; D is undetermined. Germline CDR1 LGHDT, CDR2 YNNKEL (reference sequence). CDR3 length equals 13 residues. V was shortened by 4 bases and J by 4 bases, with 8 bases between the two germline ends. CDR3 region: CASSPQWGNTIYF. The CDR3 region has the DNA TGTGCCAGCAGCCCACAGTGGGGAAACACCATATATTTT.

In its sample, this clonotype was seen a few times. The CDR3 coding sequence is TGTGCCAGCAGTCCCGGACTAGCGGGAGGGTCCTACAATGAGCAGTTCTTC. Encoded protein: CASSPGLAGGSYNEQFF. The chain has TRBV2 and TRBJ2-1; 15 bases fit TRBD2. Germline CDR1 reads SNHLY; CDR2 reads FYNNEI. The CDR3 covers 17 residues. V was pared by 5 bases and J by 1 base, with 3 bases of the junction left unmatched.

The chain employs TRBV7-2 and TRBJ2-7; D not resolved. The CDR3 spans 15 residues. CDR1 and CDR2 from the germline V gene are SGHTA and FQGNSA. V lost 1 base to trimming and J lost 0 bases, with 10 bases between them. CDR3 coding DNA: TGTGCCAGCAGCTTAGGCACACCGAGCTCCTACGAGCAGTACTTC. Translated, it gives CASSLGTPSSYEQYF.

This sequence joins TRBV9 and TRBJ2-3; possible D gene TRBD2, 6 bases. V gave up 4 bases and J gave up 2 bases, with 14 bases separating them. In germline, CDR1 is SGDLS, CDR2 YYNGEE. There are 15 residues in the CDR3. CDR3 loop: CASSSRDSHTDTQYF. The CDR3 DNA reads as TGTGCCAGCAGCTCGCGGGACTCTCACACAGATACGCAGTATTTT.

V is TRBV1 and J is TRBJ2-2; TRBD2, as called in the table, went unchecked against the DNA. TRBV1 is deemed a pseudogene. The CDR3 loop spans 18 amino acids. The CDR3 here is CTSSHELAGAQYTGELFF. The CDR3 DNA sequence: TGCACCAGCAGCCACGAACTAGCGGGGGCCCAATACACCGGGGAGCTGTTTTTT.

The chain links TRBV12-3 or TRBV12-4 to TRBJ1-2, with D maybe TRBD1 (5 bases). Trimming pared 3 bases from V and 6 bases from J, leaving 11 bases between. The CDR3 covers 13 residues. The CDR3 bases are TGTGCCAGCAGTTTGCAGGGTCTTGATGGCTACACCTTC. Protein sequence: CASSLQGLDGYTF.

This rearrangement joins TRBV9 to TRBJ2-5; 11 bases are shared with TRBD2. V gave up 4 bases and J gave up 2 bases; unmatched junction bases: 7. This CDR3 has 16 residues. CDR1 and CDR2 (germline): SGDLS, YYNGEE. The CDR3, as DNA: TGTGCCAGCAGCTTCGGGACTAGCGGTCCTCAAGAGACCCAGTACTTC. It is translated as CASSFGTSGPQETQYF.

The V gene is TRBV28, the J gene TRBJ1-2; 10 nucleotides line up with TRBD1. The length of the CDR3 is 15 residues. CDR1 is MDHEN, CDR2 SYDVKM, per germline. V shed 2 bases and J 4 bases; nucleotides not matched to a gene: 4. CDR3: CASSLPGTGAYGYTF. In DNA, the CDR3 is TGTGCCAGCAGTTTACCGGGGACAGGGGCCTATGGCTACACCTTC.

The J gene is TRBJ2-7, the V gene TRBV12-3 or TRBV12-4; D call uncertain. V was clipped by 1 base and J by 7 bases, with 5 bases between them. This CDR3 is 11 amino acids long. The CDR3 here is CASSLVAEQYF. In DNA, the CDR3 is TGTGCCAGCAGTTTAGTAGCAGAGCAGTACTTC.

This clonotype was seen only a few times. V usage is TRBV2 and J usage is TRBJ2-7, with 10 bases aligning to TRBD2. The junction had 9 bases not matched to a gene; V was cut back by 6 bases and J by 7 bases. The CDR3 has 14 amino acids. Germline CDR1 reads SNHLY; CDR2 reads FYNNEI. CDR3 sequence (DNA): TGTGCCAGCAGCTTAGCGGGGGGCCGGGAAGAGCAGTACTTC. Its protein product is CASSLAGGREEQYF.

This sequence joins TRBV11-2 and TRBJ1-1, with D unclear. V was clipped by 2 bases and J by 3 bases, with 10 bases between them. The CDR3 is 14 amino acids. Germline CDR1 and CDR2: SGHAT and FQNNGV. The CDR3 DNA reads TGTGCCAGCAGCTTATCGGGCGCAGACACTGAAGCTTTCTTT. Its protein product is CASSLSGADTEAFF.

This clonotype was found a few times. This chain uses TRBV6-5 with TRBJ2-6; TRBD2 might be the D (6 bases). V was pared by 8 bases and J by 3 bases, with 14 bases between. Germline V gene data show CDR1 as MNHEY and CDR2 as SVGAGI. The CDR3 runs 15 residues. CDR3 in amino acids: CASQRAHIGANVLTF. For the CDR3, the DNA is TGTGCCAGCCAGCGGGCCCACATTGGGGCCAACGTCCTGACTTTC.